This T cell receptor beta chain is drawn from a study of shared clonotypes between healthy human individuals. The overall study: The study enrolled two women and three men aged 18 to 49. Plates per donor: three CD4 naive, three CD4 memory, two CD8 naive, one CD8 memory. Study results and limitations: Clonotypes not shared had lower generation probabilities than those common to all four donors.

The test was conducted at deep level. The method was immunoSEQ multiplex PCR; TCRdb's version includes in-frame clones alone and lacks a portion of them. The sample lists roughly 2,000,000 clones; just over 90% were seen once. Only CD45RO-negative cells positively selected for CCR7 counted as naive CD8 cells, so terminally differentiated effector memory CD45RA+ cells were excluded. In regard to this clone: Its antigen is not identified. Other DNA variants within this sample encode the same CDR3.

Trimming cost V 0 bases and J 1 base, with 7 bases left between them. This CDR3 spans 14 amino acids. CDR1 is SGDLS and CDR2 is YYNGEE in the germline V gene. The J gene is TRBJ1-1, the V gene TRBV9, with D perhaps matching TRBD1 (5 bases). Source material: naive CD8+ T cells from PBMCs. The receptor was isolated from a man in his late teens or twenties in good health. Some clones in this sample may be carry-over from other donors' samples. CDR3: CASSVGGKNTEAFF. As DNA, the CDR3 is TGTGCCAGCAGCGTAGGGGGCAAGAACACTGAAGCTTTCTTT.